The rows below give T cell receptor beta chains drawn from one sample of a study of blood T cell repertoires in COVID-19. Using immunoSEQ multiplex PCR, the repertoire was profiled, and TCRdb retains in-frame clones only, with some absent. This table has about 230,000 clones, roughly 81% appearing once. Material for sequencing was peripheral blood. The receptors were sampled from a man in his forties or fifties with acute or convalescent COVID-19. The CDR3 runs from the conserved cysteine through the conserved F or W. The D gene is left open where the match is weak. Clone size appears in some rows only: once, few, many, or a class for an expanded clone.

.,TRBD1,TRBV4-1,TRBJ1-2,CASSQAGTGSNYGYTF,TGCGCCAGCAGCCAAGCCGGGACAGGGTCTAACTATGGCTACACCTTC
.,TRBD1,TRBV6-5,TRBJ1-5,CASSLGQVNQPQHF,TGTGCCAGCAGCCTTGGACAGGTCAATCAGCCCCAGCATTTT
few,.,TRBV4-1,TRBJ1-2,CASSPASGYGYTF,TGCGCCAGCAGCCCCGCGTCGGGGTATGGCTACACCTTC
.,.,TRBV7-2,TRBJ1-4,CASSKTGPTNEKLFF,TGTGCCAGCAGTAAAACAGGGCCAACTAATGAAAAACTGTTTTTT
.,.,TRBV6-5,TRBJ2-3,CASSQALRDTQYF,TGTGCCAGCAGTCAGGCCTTAAGGGATACGCAGTATTTT
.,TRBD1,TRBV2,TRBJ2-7,CASSAEGASYEQYF,TGTGCCAGCAGTGCTGAGGGGGCCTCCTACGAGCAGTACTTC
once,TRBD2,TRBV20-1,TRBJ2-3,CSARTSATQYF,TGCAGTGCGCGGACTAGCGCTACGCAGTATTTT
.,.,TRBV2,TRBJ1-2,CASSRSARSYTF,TGTGCCAGCAGCCGAAGTGCCAGAAGCTACACCTTC
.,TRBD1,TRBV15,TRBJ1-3,CATSRDSGQAPPTIYF,TGTGCCACCAGCAGAGATTCGGGACAGGCACCACCTACCATATATTTT
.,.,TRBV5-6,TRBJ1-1,CASSSQDLGEAFF,TGTGCCAGCAGCTCCCAAGACCTGGGCGAAGCTTTCTTT
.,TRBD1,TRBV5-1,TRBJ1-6,CASSLDTDRVNSPLHF,TGCGCCAGCAGCTTGGACACTGACAGGGTAAATTCACCCCTCCACTTT
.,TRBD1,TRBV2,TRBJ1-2,CASRIGQGDGYTF,TGTGCCAGCAGAATAGGACAGGGTGATGGCTACACCTTC
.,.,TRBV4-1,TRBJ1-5,CASSQEASARGYQPQHF,TGCGCCAGCAGCCAAGAGGCTTCTGCCAGGGGATATCAGCCCCAGCATTTT
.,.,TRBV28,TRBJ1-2,CASSFNSPGYTF,TGTGCCAGCAGTTTCAACAGTCCTGGCTACACCTTC
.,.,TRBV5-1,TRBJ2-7,CASSSISTDEQYF,TGCGCCAGCAGCTCTATTAGTACTGACGAGCAGTACTTC
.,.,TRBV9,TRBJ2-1,CASSRWATNSGEQFF,TGTGCCAGCTCCCGATGGGCAACCAACTCTGGTGAGCAGTTCTTC
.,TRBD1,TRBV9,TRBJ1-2,CASSTVDRSYGYTF,TGTGCCAGCAGCACAGTGGACAGGAGCTATGGCTACACCTTC
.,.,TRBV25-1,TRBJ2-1,CASSDSTGKVGDEQFF,TGTGCCAGCAGTGACTCAACAGGGAAGGTCGGGGATGAGCAGTTCTTC
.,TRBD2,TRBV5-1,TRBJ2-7,CASSLRTTSVTEQYF,TGCGCCAGCAGCTTGCGTACCACTAGCGTAACCGAGCAGTACTTC
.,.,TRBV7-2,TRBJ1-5,CASSLRGVNQPQHF,TGTGCCAGCAGCCTTAGGGGTGTCAATCAGCCCCAGCATTTT
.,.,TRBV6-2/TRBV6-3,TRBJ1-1,CASSIILGGGIEAFF,TGTGCCAGCAGTATTATCCTCGGCGGCGGCATTGAAGCTTTCTTT
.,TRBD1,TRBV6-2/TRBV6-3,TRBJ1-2,CASSPLGQEHYGYTF,TGTGCCAGCAGTCCACTAGGACAGGAACACTATGGCTACACCTTC
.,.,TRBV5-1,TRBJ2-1,CASSPGSSGGDEQFF,TGCGCCAGCAGCCCCGGGAGTAGCGGAGGGGATGAGCAGTTCTTC
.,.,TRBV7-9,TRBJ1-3,CASSLTGLFSGNTIYF,TGTGCCAGCAGCTTAACAGGGCTGTTCTCTGGAAACACCATATATTTT
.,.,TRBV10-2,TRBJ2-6,CASSSDRGANVLTF,TGCGCCAGCAGTTCGGACAGAGGGGCCAACGTCCTGACTTTC
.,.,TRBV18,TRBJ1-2,CASSSTVPGGYTF,TGTGCCAGCTCGTCTACAGTGCCGGGGGGCTACACCTTC
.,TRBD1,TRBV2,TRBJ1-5,CASSYRGPVNQPQHF,TGTGCCAGCAGTTACAGGGGGCCGGTTAATCAGCCCCAGCATTTT
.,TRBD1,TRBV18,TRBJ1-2,CASSPGQVLNYGYTF,TGTGCCAGCTCACCAGGACAGGTTTTAAACTATGGCTACACCTTC
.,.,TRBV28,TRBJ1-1,CASSWAGARSTEAFF,TGTGCCAGCAGTTGGGCAGGGGCGCGAAGCACTGAAGCTTTCTTT
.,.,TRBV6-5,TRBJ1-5,CASSQQGFSYQPQHF,TGTGCCAGCAGTCAACAGGGATTCTCCTATCAGCCCCAGCATTTT
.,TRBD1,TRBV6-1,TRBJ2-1,CASSEQGAVSNEQFF,TGTGCCAGCAGTGAACAGGGGGCGGTAAGCAATGAGCAGTTCTTC
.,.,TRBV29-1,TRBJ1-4,CSGRRWTQATNEKLFF,TGCAGCGGGAGAAGGTGGACACAGGCAACTAATGAAAAACTGTTTTTT
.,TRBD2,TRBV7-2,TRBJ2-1,CASSKRGGSSYNEQFF,TGTGCCAGCAGCAAACGGGGAGGGAGCTCCTACAATGAGCAGTTCTTC
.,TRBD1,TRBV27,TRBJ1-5,CASSPDRDNQPQHF,TGTGCCAGCAGTCCCGACAGGGACAATCAGCCCCAGCATTTT
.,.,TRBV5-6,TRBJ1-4,CASSPPGVSEKLFF,TGTGCCAGCAGCCCCCCAGGGGTTTCTGAAAAACTGTTTTTT
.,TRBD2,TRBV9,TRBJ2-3,CASSVRGGREDTQYF,TGTGCCAGCAGCGTCCGGGGGGGCCGAGAAGATACGCAGTATTTT
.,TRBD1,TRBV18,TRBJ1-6,CASSPLDRDSPLHF,TGTGCCAGCTCACCTCTGGACAGGGATTCACCCCTCCACTTT
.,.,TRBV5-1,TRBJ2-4,CASSASQGSNIQYF,TGCGCCAGCAGCGCCTCACAGGGTTCAAACATTCAGTACTTC
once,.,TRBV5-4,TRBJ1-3,CASSGRGVGSGNTIYF,TGTGCCAGCAGCGGCCGGGGAGTCGGCTCTGGAAACACCATATATTTT
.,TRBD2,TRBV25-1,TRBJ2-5,CASSEPGLAGETQYF,TGTGCCAGCAGTGAACCGGGACTAGCCGGCGAGACCCAGTACTTC
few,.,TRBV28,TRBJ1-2,CATADSNYGYTF,TGTGCCACCGCAGACAGTAACTATGGCTACACCTTC
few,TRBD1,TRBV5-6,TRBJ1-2,CASSLGPGTGGKGYTF,TGTGCCAGCAGCTTGGGACCCGGGACAGGGGGGAAGGGCTACACCTTC
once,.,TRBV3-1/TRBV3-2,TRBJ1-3,CASSPWGTPGNTIYF,TGTGCCAGCAGTCCGTGGGGGACACCTGGAAACACCATATATTTT
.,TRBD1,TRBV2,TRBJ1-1,CASSEIGMTGSGDTEAFF,TGTGCCAGCAGTGAAATAGGAATGACAGGGAGTGGGGACACTGAAGCTTTCTTT
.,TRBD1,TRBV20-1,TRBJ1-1,CSASQGAKLAFF,TGCAGTGCTAGTCAGGGGGCTAAGTTAGCTTTCTTT
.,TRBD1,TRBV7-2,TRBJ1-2,CASSLAGTGLYGYTF,TGTGCCAGCAGCTTAGCCGGGACAGGACTCTATGGCTACACCTTC
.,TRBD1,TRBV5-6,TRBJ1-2,CASSGERQGTGYGYTF,TGTGCCAGCAGCGGCGAGCGACAGGGAACTGGTTATGGCTACACCTTC